This TCR beta chain was identified in a study of PD-1 blockade in classical Hodgkin lymphoma. Study in general: Intravenous delivery of nivolumab at 3 mg/kg to patients occurred every 2 weeks. General observations from the study: Patients who responded completely had about the same baseline diversity as newly diagnosed patients. Whereas CD4+ TCR diversity had risen significantly by C4D1, CD8+ TCR diversity had not.

Time point meaning: cycle 4 day 1 (C4D1), after 5 to 7 weeks of nivolumab. Every one of the patients relapsed after autologous stem cell transplantation (brentuximab vedotin exposure was variable). Patients reached a best response of complete response, partial response or progressive disease. TCRdb keeps only in-frame clones here, not all; method: immunoSEQ multiplex PCR. Among tens of thousands of clones listed, around 80% were seen once. As regards this clone: The target antigen is unknown.

Per the germline V gene, CDR1 is MNHNS and CDR2 is SASEGT. The CDR3 extends over 17 amino acids. The J segment lost 6 bases and the V segment lost 4 bases, leaving 7 bases of the junction unmatched. This clonotype was obtained from a human donor with classical Hodgkin lymphoma. This sequence joins TRBV6-1 and TRBJ2-1, with 15 bases identical to TRBD2. The sample consisted of peripheral blood mononuclear cells (PBMCs), taken before the fourth cycle of nivolumab. The CDR3 nucleotides read TGTGCCAGCAGTGGACTACGGACTAGCGGGAGGGGCAATGAGCAGTTCTTC. It translates to CASSGLRTSGRGNEQFF.